What follows is one TCR beta chain and its context. The antigen is undetermined. The CDR3 is 12 residues long. Trimming pared 6 bases from V and 2 bases from J, leaving 8 bases between. Per germline, CDR1 LNHNV and CDR2 YYDKDF (reference sequence). The data belong to a study of OX40 agonist ivuxolimab in advanced cancers. Whole-study results and caveats: Part of the nonresponder group also had normalized T-cell clonal expansion that was low.

Clones were sequenced by immunoSEQ multiplex PCR, and TCRdb holds only the in-frame ones, with some missing. This table has roughly 65,000 clones, around 88% appearing once. The sample consisted of CD4+ or CD8+ T cells sorted from blood, taken in a trial of the OX40 agonist ivuxolimab. The receptor comes from an adult with an advanced solid tumor such as melanoma, head and neck, liver or kidney cancer. The rearrangement uses TRBV15 and TRBJ2-7; D gene ambiguous. Here the CDR3 reads CATSPETYEQYF. Written as DNA, the CDR3 is TGTGCCACCAGTCCCGAGACCTACGAGCAGTACTTC.